The T cell receptor beta chain under discussion was sequenced for a study of blood T cells in healthy people across ages. Study-wide findings and caveats: Changes in expanded clonotypes were possibly confounded, as the CMV status of donors was unknown.

With respect to this clonotype: Its antigen remains unidentified. This sequence may be a read error, since a much larger clone differs from it by one base.

With a J-beta primer mix and a sample-barcoded 5' primer, a second PCR ran roughly 6 to 11 cycles. Via MiXCR, TCRdb re-called the 5' RACE reads, giving one row per CDR3 protein. This sample has around 500,000 distinct CDR3 sequences; about 29% occur once, and the top ten carry 3% to 4.5%. Per germline, CDR1 MNHEY and CDR2 SVGAGI. This CDR3 comprises 16 residues. These data are also associated with another study on T cells of mothers and their children. That work adds: In related and unrelated pairs alike, thymic selection shapes TCR recombination output, with inherited differences minor. It was related mother-child pairs that showed slightly higher overlap than unrelated pairs, without reaching significance.

Material: blood. The clonotype originates from a boy aged 2 to 9 in good health. This chain connects TRBV6-5 to TRBJ1-4; D is unclear. The CDR3 sequence: CASGYSSGSTNEKLFF. CDR3 DNA sequence: TGTGCCAGCGGTTACTCGTCGGGGTCAACTAATGAAAAACTGTTTTTT.